These T cell receptor beta chains were read from a single sample in a study of CD4 T cells in relation to SARS-CoV-2 and coronaviruses. For these receptors, no antigen is known. TCRdb keeps only in-frame clones here, not all; method: immunoSEQ multiplex PCR. The profile covers about 22,000 clones, with approximately 72% appearing a single time and around 20% taken by the ten largest. Sequenced input: CD4+ T cells from PBMCs, cultured in vitro. These receptor sequences come from a human donor in good health. Both conserved end residues are part of each CDR3. The D gene is left open where the match is weak. Clone size is given for some rows only: seen once, a few or many times, or a class if the clone is expanded.

abundance,v_gene,d_gene,j_gene,len,CDR3nt,CDR3aa
few,TRBV7-6,TRBD2,TRBJ2-7,15,TGTGCCAGCAGCTCCGGGGGAGGGGCGGCCTACGAGCAGTACTTC,CASSSGGGAAYEQYF
NA,TRBV5-1,TRBD2,TRBJ2-5,14,TGCGCCAGCAGCCTTCAGCGGGGCCAAGAGACCCAGTACTTC,CASSLQRGQETQYF
few,TRBV2,NA,TRBJ1-2,16,TGTGCCAGCAGTGAAACTGGAGTAGGGGTTAACTATGGCTACACCTTC,CASSETGVGVNYGYTF
NA,TRBV7-2,NA,TRBJ1-1,14,TGTGCCAGCAGTCGGGGGCTTATGAACACTGAAGCTTTCTTT,CASSRGLMNTEAFF
NA,TRBV2,NA,TRBJ2-7,12,TGTGCCAGCAGTGATCAGGGTTACGAGCAGTACTTC,CASSDQGYEQYF
NA,TRBV29-1,TRBD2,TRBJ2-3,15,TGCAGCGTGCAACTAGCGGGGGGGTTCACAGATACGCAGTATTTT,CSVQLAGGFTDTQYF
NA,TRBV11-2,NA,TRBJ1-3,17,TGTGCCAGCAGCCTCCCCCGGGGGGGGAGTACGTTGAACACCATATATTTT,CASSLPRGGSTLNTIYF
NA,TRBV7-3,TRBD2,TRBJ2-1,16,TGTGCCAGCAGCCGGGGACTAGCGGAATCCTACAATGAGCAGTTCTTC,CASSRGLAESYNEQFF
NA,TRBV7-8,TRBD2,TRBJ2-7,16,TGTGCCAGCACCCTAGGGCGAGCGGGACCTACCTACGAGCAGTACTTC,CASTLGRAGPTYEQYF
NA,TRBV3-1/TRBV3-2,TRBD2,TRBJ2-7,14,TGTGCCAGCAGCCAGAGGGGAGGGGACTACGAGCAGTACTTC,CASSQRGGDYEQYF
NA,TRBV10-1,NA,TRBJ1-1,13,TGCGCCAGCAGTGTTAACAGGGAGACTGAAGCTTTCTTT,CASSVNRETEAFF
NA,TRBV12-3/TRBV12-4,NA,TRBJ2-7,10,TGTGCCAGCAGTTTCGCCGAGCAGTACTTC,CASSFAEQYF
NA,TRBV4-3,NA,TRBJ1-4,15,TGCGCCAGCAGCCAGGGGGGCTCAACTAATGAAAAACTGTTTTTT,CASSQGGSTNEKLFF
few,TRBV7-2,TRBD1,TRBJ1-4,12,TGTGCCAGCAGCTTACAGGGGGGAAAACTGTTTTTT,CASSLQGGKLFF
NA,TRBV27,NA,TRBJ2-7,15,TGTGCCAGCAGTTTAACCCGGGCGGGCTCTCGGGAGCAGTACTTC,CASSLTRAGSREQYF
NA,TRBV6-5,TRBD1,TRBJ1-3,14,TGTGCCAGCATCAAGGGACAGTCTGGAAACACCATATATTTT,CASIKGQSGNTIYF
few,TRBV3-1/TRBV3-2,NA,TRBJ2-2,12,TGTGCCAGCAGCCCACGCGCCGGGGAGCTGTTTTTT,CASSPRAGELFF
NA,TRBV6-5,NA,TRBJ2-5,12,TGTGCCACCGGGACTTACCGAGAGACCCAGTACTTC,CATGTYRETQYF
NA,TRBV5-8,NA,TRBJ1-2,14,TGTGCCAGCAGCTTGGCGTACGGGGCTCCGGGCTACACCTTC,CASSLAYGAPGYTF
NA,TRBV3-1/TRBV3-2,NA,TRBJ2-3,17,TGTGCCAGCAGCCAGGGGGCGGGGACGGCGAGCACAGATACGCAGTATTTT,CASSQGAGTASTDTQYF
NA,TRBV4-3,NA,TRBJ2-6,16,TGCGCCAGCAGCCAAGCTCGGGGCTCTGGGGCCAACGTCCTGACTTTC,CASSQARGSGANVLTF
NA,TRBV11-2,NA,TRBJ2-2,15,TGTGCCAGCAGCTTCTCCCCAATAGCGACCGGGGAGCTGTTTTTT,CASSFSPIATGELFF
NA,TRBV9,NA,TRBJ2-3,15,TGTGCCAGCAGCGTAGTGGGCGAAAGCACAGATACGCAGTATTTT,CASSVVGESTDTQYF
few,TRBV19,NA,TRBJ1-2,16,TGTGCGAGTTACGCGGGACCCGATCGTCCTAACTATGGCTACACCTTC,CASYAGPDRPNYGYTF
NA,TRBV10-3,NA,TRBJ1-2,14,TGTGCCATCAGTGAGTCTCCAGATTACTATGGCTACACCTTC,CAISESPDYYGYTF